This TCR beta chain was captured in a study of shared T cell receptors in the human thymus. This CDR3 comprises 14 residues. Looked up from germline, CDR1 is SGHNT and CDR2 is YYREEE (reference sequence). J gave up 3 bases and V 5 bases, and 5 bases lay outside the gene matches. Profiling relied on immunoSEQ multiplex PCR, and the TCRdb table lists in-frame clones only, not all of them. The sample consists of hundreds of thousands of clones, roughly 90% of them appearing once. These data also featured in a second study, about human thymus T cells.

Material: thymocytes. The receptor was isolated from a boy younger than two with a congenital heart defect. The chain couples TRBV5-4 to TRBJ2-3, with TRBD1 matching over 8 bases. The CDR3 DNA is TGTGCCAGCAGGTGGGACAGGTGGACAGATACGCAGTATTTT. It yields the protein CASRWDRWTDTQYF.